This T cell receptor (beta chain) was captured by sequencing in a study of blood T cell repertoires in COVID-19. On the study more broadly: Specimens from acute and convalescent COVID-19 originated in the United States, Italy and Spain.

Original processing methods: Reference gene primer amplification yielded estimated nucleated cell counts. This table comes from immunoSEQ multiplex PCR, and its TCRdb copy is limited to in-frame clones, with some not included. V and J calls and clone size are as listed in that table; D and trimming were resolved from the DNA. Of 300,000 or so clones listed, about 87% were seen once; the top ten hold about 4%. Germline V CDR1 and CDR2: SGDLS, YYNGEE. J lost 5 bases, V lost 3 bases, and 7 bases had no gene match. The CDR3 runs 15 residues. The sequenced sample consisted of peripheral blood. The V call is TRBV9, the J call TRBJ1-5; the match to TRBD1 covers 8 bases. This sequence was found in a middle-aged woman with acute or convalescent COVID-19. CDR3 loop: CASSDDPGQDQPQHF. The CDR3 DNA follows: TGTGCCAGCAGCGACGATCCGGGACAGGATCAGCCCCAGCATTTT.